This is a list of T cell receptor beta chains from one sample in a study of CD8+ T cells in alopecia areata. The repertoire was sequenced with immunoSEQ multiplex PCR; TCRdb's copy has only in-frame clones and lacks some. The sample records under 9,000 clones, 71% being singletons. The material sequenced was CD4+ Tregs sorted from blood. All receptors derive from a human donor with alopecia areata. CDR3s include the opening cysteine and the closing phenylalanine or tryptophan. Fields, in order: V gene, J gene, CDR3 protein.

v_call: TRBV28
j_call: TRBJ1-2
cdr3_aa: CASSLLSGPNYGYTF

v_call: TRBV5-5
j_call: TRBJ2-1
cdr3_aa: CASSERYEQFF

v_call: TRBV7-2
j_call: TRBJ2-5
cdr3_aa: CASSPRTGPRAQYF

v_call: TRBV19
j_call: TRBJ2-1
cdr3_aa: CASRSWMNNEQFF

v_call: TRBV14
j_call: TRBJ1-5
cdr3_aa: CASSQVRQGYNQPQHF

v_call: TRBV19
j_call: TRBJ2-3
cdr3_aa: CASSLGQADGGQYF

v_call: TRBV4-3
j_call: TRBJ1-1
cdr3_aa: CASSHPSDSPLSNTEAFF

v_call: TRBV7-2
j_call: TRBJ2-3
cdr3_aa: CASSLRGGPDTQYF

v_call: TRBV6-6
j_call: TRBJ1-5
cdr3_aa: CASSYVTTNSNQPQHF

v_call: TRBV7-3
j_call: TRBJ1-1
cdr3_aa: CASSLTGVQAEAFF

v_call: TRBV7-7
j_call: TRBJ2-1
cdr3_aa: CASSLRAGGLSSYNEQFF

v_call: TRBV29-1
j_call: TRBJ1-2
cdr3_aa: CSGIMRPNYGYTF

v_call: TRBV28
j_call: TRBJ2-7
cdr3_aa: CASSPGGSGVDEQYF

v_call: TRBV5-1
j_call: TRBJ2-3
cdr3_aa: CASSLDSGDTDTQYF

v_call: TRBV7-2
j_call: TRBJ2-7
cdr3_aa: CASSLTRDAFTEQYF

v_call: TRBV2
j_call: TRBJ2-7
cdr3_aa: CASSGQGAVFFHEQYF

v_call: TRBV28
j_call: TRBJ2-7
cdr3_aa: CASTLRTSGAYEQYF

v_call: TRBV14
j_call: TRBJ2-5
cdr3_aa: CASSLWGRSQETQYF

v_call: TRBV7-9
j_call: TRBJ1-3
cdr3_aa: CASSYWTGGFSGNTIYF

v_call: TRBV7-6
j_call: TRBJ2-5
cdr3_aa: CASSSWVQETQYF

v_call: TRBV28
j_call: TRBJ2-7
cdr3_aa: CASSLWRGATYEQYF

v_call: TRBV28
j_call: TRBJ2-7
cdr3_aa: CASSRKTGVSYEQYF

v_call: TRBV11-2
j_call: TRBJ2-7
cdr3_aa: CASSLVGTSGSSYEQYF

v_call: TRBV7-9
j_call: TRBJ2-7
cdr3_aa: CASSLETNSYEQYF

v_call: TRBV5-1
j_call: TRBJ2-3
cdr3_aa: CASSYQFGLTDTQYF

v_call: TRBV29-1
j_call: TRBJ2-7
cdr3_aa: CSVEGTGAEQYF

v_call: TRBV12-5
j_call: TRBJ2-5
cdr3_aa: CASGLTSGRWETQYF

v_call: TRBV5-4
j_call: TRBJ1-2
cdr3_aa: CASSLGMGQGAWGYTF

v_call: TRBV29-1
j_call: TRBJ2-6
cdr3_aa: CSVGYGANVLTF

v_call: TRBV25-1
j_call: TRBJ1-4
cdr3_aa: CARDSQGDEKLFF

v_call: TRBV5-1
j_call: TRBJ2-7
cdr3_aa: CASSLVAGQQYF

v_call: TRBV5-6
j_call: TRBJ2-6
cdr3_aa: CASSLEGAGANVLTF

v_call: TRBV13
j_call: TRBJ2-7
cdr3_aa: CASSLAVAGAYEQYF

v_call: TRBV27
j_call: TRBJ2-2
cdr3_aa: CASSLSYSGSRTGELFF

v_call: TRBV7-2
j_call: .
cdr3_aa: CASSQPATRDYEQYF

v_call: TRBV5-1
j_call: TRBJ2-3
cdr3_aa: CASSRYRASDTDTQYF

v_call: TRBV29-1
j_call: TRBJ1-1
cdr3_aa: CSVVGDLNTEAFF

v_call: TRBV7-8
j_call: TRBJ2-7
cdr3_aa: CASSLDTGLAWGRVQYF

v_call: TRBV5-4
j_call: TRBJ2-7
cdr3_aa: CASSFPTGFYEQYF

v_call: TRBV30
j_call: TRBJ1-1
cdr3_aa: CAWSVAVPGTEAFF

v_call: TRBV27
j_call: TRBJ2-2
cdr3_aa: CASSFYTFTGELFF

v_call: TRBV7-9
j_call: TRBJ2-2
cdr3_aa: CASSVRTGTGELFF

v_call: TRBV14
j_call: TRBJ2-7
cdr3_aa: CASSLRGTEQYF

v_call: TRBV5-6
j_call: TRBJ1-2
cdr3_aa: CASRGWGGFDGYTF

v_call: TRBV6-5
j_call: TRBJ1-4
cdr3_aa: CASSRQGFNEKLFF

v_call: TRBV7-3
j_call: TRBJ2-1
cdr3_aa: CASSSTGLAGSSYNEQFF